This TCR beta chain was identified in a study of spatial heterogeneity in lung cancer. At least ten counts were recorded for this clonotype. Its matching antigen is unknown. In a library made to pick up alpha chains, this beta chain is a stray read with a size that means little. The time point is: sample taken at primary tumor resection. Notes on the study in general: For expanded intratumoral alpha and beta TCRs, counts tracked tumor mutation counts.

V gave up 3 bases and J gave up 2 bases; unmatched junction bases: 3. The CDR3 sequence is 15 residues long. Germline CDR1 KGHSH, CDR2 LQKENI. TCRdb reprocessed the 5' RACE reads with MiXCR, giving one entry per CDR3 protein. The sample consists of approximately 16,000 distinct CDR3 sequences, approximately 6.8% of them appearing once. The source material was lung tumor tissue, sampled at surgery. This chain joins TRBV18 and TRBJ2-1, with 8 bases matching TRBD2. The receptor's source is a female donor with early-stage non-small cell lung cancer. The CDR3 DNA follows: TGTGCCAGCTCACCTAGCGGGGTTCCCTACAATGAGCAGTTCTTC. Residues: CASSPSGVPYNEQFF.